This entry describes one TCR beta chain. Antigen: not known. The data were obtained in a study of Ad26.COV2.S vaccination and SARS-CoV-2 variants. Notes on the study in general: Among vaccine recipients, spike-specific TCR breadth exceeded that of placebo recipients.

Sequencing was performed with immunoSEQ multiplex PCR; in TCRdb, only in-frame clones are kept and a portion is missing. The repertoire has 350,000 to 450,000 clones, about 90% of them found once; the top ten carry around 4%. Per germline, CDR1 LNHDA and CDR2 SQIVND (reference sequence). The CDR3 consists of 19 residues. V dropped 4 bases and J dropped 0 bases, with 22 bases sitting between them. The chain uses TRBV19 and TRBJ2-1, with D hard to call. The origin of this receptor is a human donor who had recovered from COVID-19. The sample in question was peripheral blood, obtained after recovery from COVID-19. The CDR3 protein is CASSTLTKPSVSSYNEQFF. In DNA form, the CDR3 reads TGTGCCAGTAGTACCCTAACCAAACCGAGCGTTAGCTCCTACAATGAGCAGTTCTTC.